Below, one T cell receptor beta chain is given with its context. Clones were read by immunoSEQ multiplex PCR, and TCRdb kept only the in-frame ones, dropping some. The sample records roughly 76,000 clones, around nine tenths being singletons. The sample originates from a study of T cell changes during pregnancy in multiple sclerosis. The ends lost 5 bases at V and 3 bases at J; junction bases unmatched: 3. Germline V CDR1 and CDR2: MNHEY, SMNVEV (reference sequence). The length of the CDR3 is 15 residues. The material was CD4+ T cells from peripheral blood mononuclear cells, obtained in the second trimester of pregnancy. This clonotype was sampled from a female donor with multiple sclerosis, enrolled in a pregnancy study. J is TRBJ2-7 and V is TRBV27; TRBD2 aligns across 14 bases. The CDR3: CASSRGLAGVYEQYF. As DNA, the CDR3 is TGTGCCAGCAGTAGGGGACTAGCGGGAGTCTACGAGCAGTACTTC.